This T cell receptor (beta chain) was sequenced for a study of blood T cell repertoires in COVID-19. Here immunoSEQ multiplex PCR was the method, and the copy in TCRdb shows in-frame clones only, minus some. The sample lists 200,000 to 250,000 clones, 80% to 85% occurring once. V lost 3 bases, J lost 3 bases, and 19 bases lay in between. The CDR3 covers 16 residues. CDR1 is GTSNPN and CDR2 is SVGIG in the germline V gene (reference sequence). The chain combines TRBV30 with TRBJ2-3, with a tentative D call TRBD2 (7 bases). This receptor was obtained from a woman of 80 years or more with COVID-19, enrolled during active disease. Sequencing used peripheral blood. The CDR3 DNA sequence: TGTGCCTGGAGAGGGGGGGCAGGGATGAATACAGATACGCAGTATTTT. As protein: CAWRGGAGMNTDTQYF.